The rows below give T cell receptor beta chains drawn from one sample of a study of early T cells in non-severe SARS-CoV-2 infection. TCRdb re-called the 5' RACE reads through MiXCR, storing one row per CDR3 protein. The sample includes about 89,000 distinct CDR3 sequences, roughly 17% of them seen just once. The input for sequencing was whole blood, taken at baseline. These receptors all stem from an adult who was a healthcare worker with PCR-confirmed SARS-CoV-2 infection or an uninfected control (not recorded which). The CDR3 runs from the conserved cysteine through the conserved F or W. A D gene is named only where the DNA matches it firmly. Size tells how often a clone was seen (once, few, many) or the class of an expanded clone, and some rows leave it out.

.	.	TRBJ2-2	TRBV6-5	TGTGCCAGCAGTTACGGCCCGAGGGACACCGGGGAGCTGTTTTTT	CASSYGPRDTGELFF
.	few	TRBJ1-1	TRBV2	TGTGCCAGCAGTGAATATTTCGTAGCTTTCTTT	CASSEYFVAFF
TRBD2	few	TRBJ2-3	TRBV7-3	TGTGCCAGCAGCTTGGCGGGAGTGGGAGATACGCAGTATTTT	CASSLAGVGDTQYF
.	few	TRBJ2-1	TRBV7-8	TGTGCCAGCAGCCCCCGAGGAGGGATACACAATGAGCAGTTCTTC	CASSPRGGIHNEQFF
.	.	TRBJ2-6	TRBV2	TGTGCCAGCAGGAGGGACTCTGGGGCCAACGTCCTGACTTTC	CASRRDSGANVLTF
.	.	TRBJ2-5	TRBV5-4	TGTGCCAGCAGGTCCCCGGGGCAGGGGGAGACCCAGTACTTC	CASRSPGQGETQYF
.	many	TRBJ1-6	TRBV30	TGTGCCTGGACGCCTGGGGGGACCTACAATTCACCCCTCCACTTT	CAWTPGGTYNSPLHF
.	.	TRBJ2-5	TRBV12-3/TRBV12-4	TGTGCCAGCAGGGGGGAGGTCGGAGAGACCCAGTACTTC	CASRGEVGETQYF
TRBD2	many	TRBJ2-7	TRBV10-1	TGCGCCAGCGGGAGGACTAGCGGGAGACTTTACGAGCAGTACTTC	CASGRTSGRLYEQYF
.	few	TRBJ2-3	TRBV28	TGTGCCAGCAGCACGACAAGGAGCACAGATACGCAGTATTTT	CASSTTRSTDTQYF
.	.	TRBJ2-1	TRBV5-1	TGCGCCAGCAGCTTTGTCGCGGGGGCCAACAATGAGCAGTTCTTC	CASSFVAGANNEQFF
.	.	TRBJ2-3	TRBV5-6	TGTGCCAGCAGCTTGGGAGGCGGGCGTCCCACAGATACGCAGTATTTT	CASSLGGGRPTDTQYF
TRBD2	few	TRBJ2-1	TRBV20-1	TGCAGTGCTAGGAGAGCGGGAGAAATGGATGAGCAGTTCTTC	CSARRAGEMDEQFF
.	few	TRBJ2-4	TRBV3-1	TGTGCCAGCAGCCAGGGACTGCAAAACATTCAGTACTTC	CASSQGLQNIQYF
.	many	TRBJ2-3	TRBV11-2	TGTGCCAGCAGCTTAGAGCAGGGCTTCACAGATACGCAGTATTTT	CASSLEQGFTDTQYF
.	few	TRBJ1-1	TRBV2	TGTGCCACCGCGGGGGAGACTGAAGCTTTCTTT	CATAGETEAFF
.	.	TRBJ2-3	TRBV7-8	TGTGCCAGCAGCTTACAGAGGTACAGTGGGATCACAGATACGCAGTATTTT	CASSLQRYSGITDTQYF
.	many	TRBJ2-1	TRBV12-3/TRBV12-4	TGTGCCAGCAGCGGAGGACACGAGCAGTTCTTC	CASSGGHEQFF
.	many	TRBJ1-5	TRBV18	TGTGCCAGCTCACTCGTGCGGGACAATCAGCCCCAGCATTTT	CASSLVRDNQPQHF
.	.	TRBJ2-7	TRBV19	TGTGCCAGCCACGGGACTGAGGAGGACGAGCAGTACTTC	CASHGTEEDEQYF
.	few	TRBJ2-1	TRBV10-3	TGTGCCATCGGGGGTAATGAGCAGTTCTTC	CAIGGNEQFF
.	many	TRBJ2-7	TRBV12-3/TRBV12-4	TGTGCCAGCAGTTTCCCCTGGCAGGGGTCCTACGAGCAGTACTTC	CASSFPWQGSYEQYF
.	many	TRBJ1-1	TRBV20-1	TGCAGTGCCGCCCGAACAGCGAACACTGAAGCTTTCTTT	CSAARTANTEAFF
.	few	TRBJ1-2	TRBV6-5	TGTGCCAGCATTTCAGGGACAACCCGGTTCGCTGGCTACACCTTC	CASISGTTRFAGYTF
.	few	TRBJ1-2	TRBV9	TGTGCCAGCAGCGTAGGTAGCGGTTCTAAGGGCTACACCTTC	CASSVGSGSKGYTF
.	.	TRBJ1-1	TRBV29-1	TGCAGCGTTGAAGATTTGGGGCTACAGGGAGGGAACACTGAAGCTTTCTTT	CSVEDLGLQGGNTEAFF
TRBD2	few	TRBJ2-3	TRBV4-2	TGTGCCAGCAGCCAAGACAGGCGGGAGGTTTGGGCAGATACGCAGTATTTT	CASSQDRREVWADTQYF
TRBD2	.	TRBJ2-3	TRBV20-1	TGCAGTGCTAGCGGGAGGGCAGGGGATACGCAGTATTTT	CSASGRAGDTQYF
.	.	TRBJ2-7	TRBV21-1	TGTGCCAGCAGCAAGGTCCACGAGCAGTACTTC	CASSKVHEQYF
TRBD1	few	TRBJ1-6	TRBV30	TGTGCCTGGATCCAACAGGGGCATGGTTCACCCCTCCACTTT	CAWIQQGHGSPLHF
.	.	TRBJ2-7	TRBV27	TGTGCCAGCAGTTTCGGTTTAGGCCGTTACGAGCAGTACTTC	CASSFGLGRYEQYF
.	.	TRBJ2-5	TRBV7-7	TGTGCCAGCAGCTTAAAAGGTTTCGAGACCCAGTACTTC	CASSLKGFETQYF
.	once	TRBJ1-3	TRBV12-3/TRBV12-4	TGTGCCAGCAGTTATGAGATCGACACCATATATTTT	CASSYEIDTIYF
TRBD2	few	TRBJ2-1	TRBV5-6	TGTGCCAGCAGCTTGATGGGAGGGGTCAATGAGCAGTTCTTC	CASSLMGGVNEQFF
.	many	TRBJ2-3	TRBV18	TGTGCCAGCTCACCCCCTGATGGTTCTCGTACGCAGTATTTT	CASSPPDGSRTQYF
.	.	TRBJ2-3	TRBV9	TGTGCCAGCAGCGTAGGGACTCGTTACACAGATACGCAGTATTTT	CASSVGTRYTDTQYF
.	many	TRBJ2-7	TRBV4-1	TGCGCCAGCAGCCAAGGTATCCCCTACGAGCAGTACTTC	CASSQGIPYEQYF
TRBD1	.	TRBJ2-6	TRBV5-1	TGCGCCAGCAGCTTGGCCGGGACAGGGGGCTCTGGGGCCAACGTCCTGACTTTC	CASSLAGTGGSGANVLTF
TRBD2	many	TRBJ2-1	TRBV7-8	TGTGCCAGCAGCTTAGGAGGGGAGGGGAATGAGCAGTTCTTC	CASSLGGEGNEQFF
TRBD2	few	TRBJ2-5	TRBV25-1	TGTGCCAGCAAGACTAGCGGGAGGGCCTCGGAGACCCAGTACTTC	CASKTSGRASETQYF
.	many	TRBJ2-3	TRBV3-1	TGTGCCAGCAGCCAAAACCTGGATACGCAGTATTTT	CASSQNLDTQYF
.	many	TRBJ2-2	TRBV28	TGTGCCAGCAGCCGGAGTACCGGGGAGCTGTTTTTT	CASSRSTGELFF
.	.	TRBJ2-7	TRBV20-1	TGCAGTGCTAGGGGCGGGGTAGGACTACTTGACGAGCAGTACTTC	CSARGGVGLLDEQYF
.	.	TRBJ1-2	TRBV12-3/TRBV12-4	TGTGCCAGCAGTTCTGGCGCAGGTTCCGGCTACACCTTC	CASSSGAGSGYTF
.	few	TRBJ2-7	TRBV20-1	TGCAGTGCCCGCCGATTGGAGGGGCGGGTCGAGCAGTACTTC	CSARRLEGRVEQYF
.	.	TRBJ1-3	TRBV7-2	TGTGCCAGCAGCTTAGTCTCCGTTACAGGAAACACCATATATTTT	CASSLVSVTGNTIYF
.	once	TRBJ2-7	TRBV7-4	TGTGCCAGCAGCTTAGCGGGGGATTACGAGCAGTACTTC	CASSLAGDYEQYF